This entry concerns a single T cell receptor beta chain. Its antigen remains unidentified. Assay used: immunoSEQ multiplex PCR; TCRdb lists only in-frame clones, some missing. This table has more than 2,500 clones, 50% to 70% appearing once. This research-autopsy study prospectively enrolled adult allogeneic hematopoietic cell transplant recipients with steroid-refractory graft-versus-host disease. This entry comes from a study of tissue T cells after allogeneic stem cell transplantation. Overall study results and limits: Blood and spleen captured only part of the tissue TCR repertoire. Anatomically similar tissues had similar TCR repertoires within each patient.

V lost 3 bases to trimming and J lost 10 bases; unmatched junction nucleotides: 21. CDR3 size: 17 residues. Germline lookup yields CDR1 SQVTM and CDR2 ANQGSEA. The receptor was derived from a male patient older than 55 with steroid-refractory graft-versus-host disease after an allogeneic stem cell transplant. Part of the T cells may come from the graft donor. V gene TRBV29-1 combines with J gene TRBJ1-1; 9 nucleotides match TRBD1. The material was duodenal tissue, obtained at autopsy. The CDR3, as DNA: TGCAGCGTTGAGATAATCCGGGACAGGGCAAAAAGTGTTGGAGCTTTCTTT. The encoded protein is CSVEIIRDRAKSVGAFF.